This TCR beta chain is drawn from a study of CXCR3-negative and CXCR3-positive naive CD8 T cells. Notes on the study in general: Naive subsets showed comparable surface CD5, and TCR interaction strength was also inferred from TRB CDR3 physicochemistry.

This CDR3 region has 18 residues. The germline V gene has CDR1 DFQATT and CDR2 SNEGSKA (reference sequence). Through 5' RACE with UMI labels, the TRB cDNA libraries were prepared. One entry per CDR3 protein, without DNA, is what TCRdb gives after re-calling the 5' RACE reads. This sample's table has 40,000 to 55,000 distinct CDR3 sequences. Remarks on this clonotype: The antigen is undetermined.

Subsets of CD8+ T cells were each sorted in triplicate at 300,000 cells apiece. Sequencing was done on a sample of naive CXCR3- CD8+ T cells from blood. Described subset: CD45RO-CCR7+CD27+CD95- naive CD8+ T cells lacking CXCR3 (TNR3-). The clonotype comes from a human donor in good health. Some clones in this sample may be carry-over from other donors' samples. V gene TRBV20-1 combines with J gene TRBJ2-2. The chain's CDR3 is CSAWRSASGNTNTGELFF.